These T cell receptor beta chains were read from a single sample in a study of blood T cell repertoires in COVID-19. The data were produced by immunoSEQ multiplex PCR, yet TCRdb's version contains in-frame clones alone and is incomplete. The table has about 150,000 clones, 70% to 90% seen once. The sample comprised peripheral blood. These receptors were collected from a woman aged 65 to 85 with acute or convalescent COVID-19. The conserved cysteine and the conserved F or W are not part of the CDR3 here. A D gene is named only where the DNA matches it firmly.

D gene	J gene	V gene	CDR3 protein
NA	TRBJ1-1	TRBV6-4	ASSDSAGRTEAF
NA	TRBJ1-1	TRBV4-3	ASSQDLEQMNTEAF
NA	TRBJ2-2	TRBV7-2	ASSLMGRTGELF
TRBD2	TRBJ2-7	TRBV7-8	ASSALAGGISYEQY
NA	TRBJ2-2	TRBV6-1	ASSEMRISNTGELF
NA	TRBJ1-2	TRBV7-2	ASSAQAGPVYGYT
TRBD2	TRBJ2-5	TRBV9	APSVRGSGGAQETQY
TRBD1	TRBJ1-5	TRBV7-8	ASSTSGQGQPQH
NA	TRBJ2-5	TRBV5-1	ASSREGETQY
NA	TRBJ1-5	TRBV11-2	ASSLDRGQPQH
TRBD1	TRBJ1-2	TRBV24-1	ATSDYTKAGTGYGYT
NA	TRBJ2-6	TRBV27	ASRRGQTSFSGANVLT
TRBD1	TRBJ1-1	TRBV4-3	ASSQDGQGAEAF
NA	TRBJ1-5	TRBV28	ASSPVRVNNQPQH
NA	TRBJ2-7	TRBV27	ASSFRTGTYEQY
NA	TRBJ1-2	TRBV2	ASRGDSPGYT
NA	TRBJ2-5	TRBV7-2	ASSSPSTGRETQY
NA	TRBJ1-4	TRBV15	ATSRGKTGNNEKLF
TRBD2	TRBJ2-5	TRBV30	AWSVLAGLGETQY
NA	TRBJ2-7	TRBV5-1	ASSSGPGTYEQY
TRBD1	TRBJ2-5	TRBV12-3/TRBV12-4	ASRNTGGETQY
TRBD1	TRBJ1-2	TRBV7-2	ASSLASGQGDYGYT
NA	TRBJ1-4	TRBV30	ARGRAGEKLF
NA	TRBJ1-5	TRBV6-6	ATASIGRAKPQH
TRBD1	TRBJ1-1	TRBV6-4	ASSDTGQGNTEAF
TRBD1	TRBJ1-6	TRBV3-1/TRBV3-2	ASSRYGQGPAYNSPLH
NA	TRBJ1-1	TRBV7-3	ASSLSSGVNTEAF
NA	TRBJ2-7	TRBV18	ASSPPSEGRYEQY
TRBD1	TRBJ2-5	TRBV2	ASSPVDRGRVPGETQY
TRBD1	TRBJ1-2	TRBV4-1	ASSQEQGAIYGYT
NA	TRBJ2-1	TRBV3-1/TRBV3-2	ASSHLYEQF
TRBD2	TRBJ2-3	TRBV19	ASSISPLAGGPSD
TRBD2	TRBJ2-5	TRBV7-9	ASSLFRGGRGETQY
TRBD1	TRBJ1-1	TRBV27	ASSRGQGRTEAF
TRBD1	TRBJ2-4	TRBV3-1/TRBV3-2	ASSQMRGRAKNIQY
NA	TRBJ1-1	TRBV4-3	ASSPKQGRTEAF
NA	TRBJ2-6	TRBV5-1	ASSLTAGESGANVLT
NA	TRBJ1-6	TRBV27	ASSFYKGMGSSSYNSPLH
TRBD2	TRBJ2-3	TRBV27	ASSFGGGEANTQY
TRBD1	TRBJ2-2	TRBV10-3	AISPGGNTGELF